The sequence of this TCR beta chain was determined in a study of blood T cell repertoires in COVID-19. Across the study: Acute and convalescent COVID-19 specimens originated in the United States, Italy and Spain. Sample material is recorded as cDNA or gDNA derived from T cells, B-cell-depleted T cells, or PBMCs.

The CDR3 extends over 16 amino acids. Germline CDR1 reads SGDLS; CDR2 reads YYNGEE. J lost 6 bases, V lost 0 bases, and 6 bases had no gene match. In the study's own analysis: Scientists estimated how many nucleated cells there were by amplifying reference gene primers. Generated by immunoSEQ multiplex PCR, the TCRdb table keeps only in-frame clones and is missing some. Clonal size and the V and J genes are those of that table, whereas D and trimming came from the DNA. Here the sample spans approximately 72,000 clones, 86% being singletons. The sequence was obtained from a woman aged 55 to 70 with acute or convalescent COVID-19. Sequencing was performed on peripheral blood. The chain uses TRBV9 and TRBJ2-1; TRBD2 aligns across 10 bases. The CDR3 is CASSVDGSGGSNEQFF. The CDR3 nucleotides are TGTGCCAGCAGCGTAGATGGTAGCGGGGGGTCCAATGAGCAGTTCTTC.